The text below deals with one TCR beta chain. Antigen: not known. This CDR3 is 14 amino acids long. The V and J ends lost 4 bases and 9 bases, in that order; junction bases with no gene match: 7. Germline V gene sequence: CDR1 SQVTM, CDR2 ANQGSEA. The data were taken from a study of cytomegalovirus exposure and HLA in healthy donors. Study-level results: HLA alleles were associated with fewer than 20,000 TCR beta sequences in a later analysis at 0.05 false discovery rate.

13 Jbeta primers and 60 Vbeta primers were used for the PCR. Profiling relied on immunoSEQ multiplex PCR, and the TCRdb table lists in-frame clones only, not all of them. The sample comprises 120,000 or so clones, 80% of which are singletons, and 1% rests with the top ten. This TCR came from a man aged 40-50 years in good health and CMV-seronegative. The rearrangement links TRBV29-1 to TRBJ2-7, with 15 bases matching TRBD2. The specimen was PBMCs. The CDR3 sequence: CSVAGLAGGQRQYF. The CDR3 DNA sequence: TGCAGCGTTGCCGGACTAGCGGGAGGGCAGCGGCAGTACTTC.